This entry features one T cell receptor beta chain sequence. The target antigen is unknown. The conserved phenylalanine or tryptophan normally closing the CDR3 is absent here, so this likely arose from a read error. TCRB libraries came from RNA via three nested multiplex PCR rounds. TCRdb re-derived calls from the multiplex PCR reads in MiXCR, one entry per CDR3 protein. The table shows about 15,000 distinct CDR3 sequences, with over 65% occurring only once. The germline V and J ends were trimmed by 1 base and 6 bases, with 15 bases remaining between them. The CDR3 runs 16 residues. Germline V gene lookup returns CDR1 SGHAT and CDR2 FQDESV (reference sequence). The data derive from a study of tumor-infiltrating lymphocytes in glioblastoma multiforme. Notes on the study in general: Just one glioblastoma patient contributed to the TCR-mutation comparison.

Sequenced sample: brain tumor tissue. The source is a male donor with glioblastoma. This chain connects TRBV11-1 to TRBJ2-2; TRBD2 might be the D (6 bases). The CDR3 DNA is TGTGCCAGCAGCTTAGTCGGAGGGTCATGGGCCGGGGAGCTGTTTCTT. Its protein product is CASSLVGGSWAGELFL.